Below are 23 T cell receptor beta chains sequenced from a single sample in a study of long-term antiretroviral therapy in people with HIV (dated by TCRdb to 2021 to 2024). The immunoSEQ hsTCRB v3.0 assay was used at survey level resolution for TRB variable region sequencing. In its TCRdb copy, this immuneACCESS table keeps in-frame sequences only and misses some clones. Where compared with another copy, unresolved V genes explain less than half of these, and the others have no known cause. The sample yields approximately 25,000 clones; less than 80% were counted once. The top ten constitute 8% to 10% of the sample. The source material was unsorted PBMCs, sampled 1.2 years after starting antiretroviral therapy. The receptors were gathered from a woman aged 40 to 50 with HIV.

The CDR3 sequence: CASSLDRTDNEQFF. The CDR3 DNA reads as TGCGCCAGCAGCTTGGACAGGACAGACAATGAGCAGTTCTTC. The rearrangement uses TRBV5-1 and TRBJ2-1; the D gene is possibly TRBD1 (6 bases). V was shortened by 0 bases and J by 5 bases, with 9 bases between the two germline ends. Germline assignment: CDR1 SGHRS and CDR2 YFSETQ. The CDR3 covers 14 residues.

The CDR3 protein is CASSLDSNTGELFF. In DNA, the CDR3 is TGTGCCAGCAGCTTGGACTCGAACACCGGGGAGCTGTTTTTT. This chain joins TRBV5-4 and TRBJ2-2; D is ambiguous. Germline-derived CDR1 and CDR2 are SGHNT and YYREEE (reference sequence). This CDR3 spans 14 amino acids. The ends were cut back, 0 bases at V and 0 bases at J, with 3 bases in the middle. The full variable domain, completed using reference TRBV5-4 and TRBJ2-2, is ETGVTQSPTHLIKTRGQQVTLRCSSQSGHNTVSWYQQALGQGPQFIFQYYREEENGRGNFPPRFSGLQFPNYSSELNVNALELDDSALYLCASSLDSNTGELFFGEGSRLTVL.

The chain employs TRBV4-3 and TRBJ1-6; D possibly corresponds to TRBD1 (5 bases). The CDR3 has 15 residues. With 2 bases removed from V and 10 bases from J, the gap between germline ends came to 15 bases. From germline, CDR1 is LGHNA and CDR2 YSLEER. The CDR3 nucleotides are TGCGCCAGCAGCCAAATTACCGGGGCCGGATCACCCCTCCACTTT. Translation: CASSQITGAGSPLHF.

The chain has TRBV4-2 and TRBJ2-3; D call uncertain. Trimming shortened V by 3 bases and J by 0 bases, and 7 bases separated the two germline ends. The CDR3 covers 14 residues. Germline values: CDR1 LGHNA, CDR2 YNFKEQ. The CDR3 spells CASSHDTSTDTQYF. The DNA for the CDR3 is TGTGCCAGCAGCCATGATACTAGCACAGATACGCAGTATTTT.

The CDR3 spells CASSQAGGAPDTQYF. DNA of the CDR3: TGTGCCAGCAGCCAGGCGGGAGGGGCCCCAGATACGCAGTATTTT. The rearrangement joins TRBV11-2 to TRBJ2-3; TRBD2 aligns across 9 bases. The CDR3 is 15 residues long. Germline trimming cut 5 bases from V and 4 bases from J; bases unmatched to any gene: 7. Germline V lookup: CDR1 SGHAT, CDR2 FQNNGV.

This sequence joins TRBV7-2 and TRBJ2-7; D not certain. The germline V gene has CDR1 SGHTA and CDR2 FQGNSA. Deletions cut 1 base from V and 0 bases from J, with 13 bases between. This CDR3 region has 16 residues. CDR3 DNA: TGTGCCAGCAGCTTAGATCTGGATGTAGTCTCCTACGAGCAGTACTTC. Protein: CASSLDLDVVSYEQYF.

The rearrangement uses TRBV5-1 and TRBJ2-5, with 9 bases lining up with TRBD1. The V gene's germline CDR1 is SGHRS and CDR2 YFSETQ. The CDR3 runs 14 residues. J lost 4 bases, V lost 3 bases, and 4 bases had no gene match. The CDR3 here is CASSSGQGGETQYF. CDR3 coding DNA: TGCGCCAGCAGCTCGGGACAGGGTGGAGAGACCCAGTACTTC.

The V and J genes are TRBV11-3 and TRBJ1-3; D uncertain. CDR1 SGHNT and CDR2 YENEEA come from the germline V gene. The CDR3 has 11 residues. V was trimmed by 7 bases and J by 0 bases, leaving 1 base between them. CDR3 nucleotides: TGTGCCAGCACCTCTGGAAACACCATATATTTT. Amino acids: CASTSGNTIYF.

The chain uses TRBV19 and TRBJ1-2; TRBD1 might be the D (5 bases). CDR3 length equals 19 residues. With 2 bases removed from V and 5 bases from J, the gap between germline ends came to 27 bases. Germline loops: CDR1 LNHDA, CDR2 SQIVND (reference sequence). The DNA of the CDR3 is TGTGCCAGTAGTATACCTCCTCGGGGCAGGCCCTTTGATACTTATGGCTACACCTTC. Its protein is CASSIPPRGRPFDTYGYTF.

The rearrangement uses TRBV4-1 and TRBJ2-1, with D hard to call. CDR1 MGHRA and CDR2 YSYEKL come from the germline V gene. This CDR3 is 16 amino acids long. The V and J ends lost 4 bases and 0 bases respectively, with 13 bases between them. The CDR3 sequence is CASSPFLESSYNEQFF. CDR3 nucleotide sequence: TGCGCCAGCAGCCCCTTTCTAGAGAGCTCCTACAATGAGCAGTTCTTC.

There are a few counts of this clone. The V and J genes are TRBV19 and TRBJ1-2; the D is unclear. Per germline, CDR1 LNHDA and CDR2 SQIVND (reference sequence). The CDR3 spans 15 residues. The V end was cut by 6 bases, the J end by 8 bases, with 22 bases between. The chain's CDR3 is CASSLSLAGTLGYTF. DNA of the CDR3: TGTGCCAGTAGCCTCTCCCTCGCTGGCACTTTAGGCTACACCTTC.

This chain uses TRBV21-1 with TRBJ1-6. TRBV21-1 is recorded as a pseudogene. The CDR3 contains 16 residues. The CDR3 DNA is TGTGCCAGCACGGACTGGCGGGATTCCTATAATTCACCCCTCCACTTT. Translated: CASTDWRDSYNSPLHF.

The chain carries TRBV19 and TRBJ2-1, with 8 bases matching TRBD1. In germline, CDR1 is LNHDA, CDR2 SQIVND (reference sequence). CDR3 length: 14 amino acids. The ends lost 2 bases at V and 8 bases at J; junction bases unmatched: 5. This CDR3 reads CASSIYEQGDEQFF. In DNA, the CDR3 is TGTGCCAGTAGTATATACGAACAGGGGGATGAGCAGTTCTTC. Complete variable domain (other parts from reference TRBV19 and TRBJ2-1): DGGITQSPKYLFRKEGQNVTLSCEQNLNHDAMYWYRQDPGQGLRLIYYSQIVNDFQKGDIAEGYSVSREKKESFPLTVTSAQKNPTAFYLCASSIYEQGDEQFFGPGTRLTVL.

The CDR3 loop reads CASSSWEGPVTQYF. For the CDR3, the DNA is TGTGCCAGCAGCTCGTGGGAGGGGCCTGTGACCCAGTACTTC. The chain employs TRBV5-5 and TRBJ2-5; 7 nucleotides align to TRBD2. Germline assignment: CDR1 SGHKS and CDR2 YYEKEE (reference sequence). Trimming at V came to 3 bases and at J to 7 bases, leaving 9 bases not matched to a gene. The CDR3 totals 14 residues.

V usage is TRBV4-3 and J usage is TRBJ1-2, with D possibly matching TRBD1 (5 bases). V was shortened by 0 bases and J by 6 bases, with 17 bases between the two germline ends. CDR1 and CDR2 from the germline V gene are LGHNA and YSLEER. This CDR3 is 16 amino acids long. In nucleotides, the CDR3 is TGCGCCAGCAGCCAAGAAGTGGGACCGGGCCTGGATGGCTACACCTTC. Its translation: CASSQEVGPGLDGYTF.

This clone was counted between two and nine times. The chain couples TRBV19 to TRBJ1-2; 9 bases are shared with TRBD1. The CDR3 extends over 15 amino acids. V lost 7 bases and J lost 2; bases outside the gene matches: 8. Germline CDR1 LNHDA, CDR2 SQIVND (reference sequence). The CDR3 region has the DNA TGTGCCAGTACCCTAGAGGGGACAGGGAACTATGGCTACACCTTC. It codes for CASTLEGTGNYGYTF.

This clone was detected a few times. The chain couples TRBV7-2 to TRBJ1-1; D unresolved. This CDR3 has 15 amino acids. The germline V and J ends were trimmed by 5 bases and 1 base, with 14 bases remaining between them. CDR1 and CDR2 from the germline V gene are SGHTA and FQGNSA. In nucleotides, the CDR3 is TGTGCCAGCAGCGTTTATTCGGGGAGGAACACTGAAGCTTTCTTT. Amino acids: CASSVYSGRNTEAFF.

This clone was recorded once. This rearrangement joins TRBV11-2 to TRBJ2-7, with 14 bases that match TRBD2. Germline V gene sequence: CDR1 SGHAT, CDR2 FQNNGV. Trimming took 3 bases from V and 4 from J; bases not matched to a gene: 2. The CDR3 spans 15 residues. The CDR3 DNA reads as TGTGCCAGCAGCTTGGGACTAGCGGGGGTATACGAGCAGTACTTC. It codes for CASSLGLAGVYEQYF.

The CDR3 DNA follows: TGTGCCAGCAGCTTAGTCCCCCACGGCACAGATACGCAGTATTTT. Amino acids: CASSLVPHGTDTQYF. The chain couples TRBV7-2 to TRBJ2-3; no clear D gene. The V gene lost 1 base and the J gene lost 1 base, with 9 bases spanning the gap. Germline lookup yields CDR1 SGHTA and CDR2 FQGNSA. CDR3 length: 15 residues.

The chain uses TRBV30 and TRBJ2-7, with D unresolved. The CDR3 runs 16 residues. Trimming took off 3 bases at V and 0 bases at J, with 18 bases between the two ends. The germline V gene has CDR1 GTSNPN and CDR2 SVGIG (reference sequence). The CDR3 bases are TGTGCCTGGAGCCATCCTCGGAAGGGATACTCCTACGAGCAGTACTTC. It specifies CAWSHPRKGYSYEQYF.

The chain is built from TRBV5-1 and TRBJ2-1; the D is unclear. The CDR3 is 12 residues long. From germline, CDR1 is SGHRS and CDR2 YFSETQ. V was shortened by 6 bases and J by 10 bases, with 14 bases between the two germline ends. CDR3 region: CASNPTVGEQFF. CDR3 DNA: TGCGCCAGCAACCCGACTGTGGGGGAGCAGTTCTTC.

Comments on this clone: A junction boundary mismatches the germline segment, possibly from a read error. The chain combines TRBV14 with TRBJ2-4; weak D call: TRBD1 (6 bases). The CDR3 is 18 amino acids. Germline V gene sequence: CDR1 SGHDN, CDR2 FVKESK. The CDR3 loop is CASNQSVFQGSAKNIQYF. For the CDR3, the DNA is TGTGCCAGCAACCAATCGGTGTTTCAGGGGTCTGCCAAAAACATTCAGTACTTC.

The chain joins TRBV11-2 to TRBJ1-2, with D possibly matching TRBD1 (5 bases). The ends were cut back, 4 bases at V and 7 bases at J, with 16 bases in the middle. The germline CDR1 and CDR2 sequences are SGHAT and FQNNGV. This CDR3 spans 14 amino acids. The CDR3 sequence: CASSSADGAFGYTF. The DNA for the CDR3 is TGTGCCAGCAGCTCCGCTGACGGGGCTTTTGGCTACACCTTC.